This T cell receptor beta chain comes out of a study of cytomegalovirus exposure and HLA in healthy donors. Whole-study findings and limits: It was reported that the classifier diagnosed cytomegalovirus status with high specificity and sensitivity in both the original and validation cohorts. Researchers catalogued 164 TCR beta chains as cytomegalovirus-associated. In presence/absence analyses, roughly uniform sequencing depth across donors was assumed.

A remark on this clone: Antigen unknown.

The CDR3 sequence is 14 residues long. J gave up 7 bases and V 4 bases, and 13 bases lay outside the gene matches. CDR1 is SQVTM and CDR2 is ANQGSEA in the germline V gene. The PCR used 60 Vbeta and 13 Jbeta primers. Produced via immunoSEQ multiplex PCR; TCRdb's table is partial and in-frame only. The sample has under 200,000 clones, 70% to 90% seen once. Sequenced material: PBMCs. The chain carries TRBV29-1 and TRBJ2-7, with TRBD2 matching over 7 bases. This clonotype was sampled from a woman aged 30 to 39 in good health and CMV-seronegative. Written as DNA, the CDR3 is TGCAGCGTTGCGTTAGAGGCGCGGGGGAGGGAGCAGTACTTC. This sequence encodes CSVALEARGREQYF.